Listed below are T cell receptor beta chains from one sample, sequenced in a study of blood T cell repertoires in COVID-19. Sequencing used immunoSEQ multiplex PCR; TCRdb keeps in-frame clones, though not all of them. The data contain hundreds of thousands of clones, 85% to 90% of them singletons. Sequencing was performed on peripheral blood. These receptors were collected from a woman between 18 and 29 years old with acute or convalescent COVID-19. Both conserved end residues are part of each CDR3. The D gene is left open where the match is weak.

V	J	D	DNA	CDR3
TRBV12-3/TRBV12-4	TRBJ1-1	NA	TGTGCCAGCACCCGTTCCACTGAAGCTTTCTTT	CASTRSTEAFF
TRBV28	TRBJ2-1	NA	TGTGCCAGCAGTTCCCCCGCGGAGGGGAGGTACAATGAGCAGTTCTTC	CASSSPAEGRYNEQFF
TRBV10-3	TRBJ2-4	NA	TGTGCCATCAGGGGACAAGAATTAGTCATTCAGTACTTC	CAIRGQELVIQYF
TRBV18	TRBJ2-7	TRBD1	TGTGCCAGCTCACCCCGACAGGGGACAACCTACGAGCAGTACTTC	CASSPRQGTTYEQYF
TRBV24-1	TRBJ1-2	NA	TGTGCCGCGGGGACGGGCTATGGCTACACCTTC	CAAGTGYGYTF
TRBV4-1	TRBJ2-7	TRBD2	TGCGCCAGCAGCCAACCCCAGCGGGGGAGCTCCTACGAGCAGTACTTC	CASSQPQRGSSYEQYF
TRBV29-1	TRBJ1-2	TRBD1	TGCAGCGTTGGTCCAACTCCGGGACAGGGACTAAATGGCTACACCTTC	CSVGPTPGQGLNGYTF
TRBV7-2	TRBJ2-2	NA	TGTGCCAGCAGCTTACGACAGGCGAACACCGGGGAGCTGTTTTTT	CASSLRQANTGELFF
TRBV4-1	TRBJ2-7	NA	TGCGCCAGCAGCTCCGTGACGGGCTCCTACGAGCAGTACTTC	CASSSVTGSYEQYF
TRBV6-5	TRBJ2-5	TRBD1	TGTGCCAGCACCCCTATGGACAGGGCGGAGACCCAGTACTTC	CASTPMDRAETQYF